A selection of T cell receptor beta chains follows, all from one sample in a study of cytomegalovirus exposure and HLA in healthy donors. Measured with immunoSEQ multiplex PCR; TCRdb has only the in-frame clones, and not every one. The profile shows roughly 43,000 clones, around 65% of them singletons. Sequenced sample: PBMCs. These receptors were collected from a human donor in good health. Each CDR3 is given with its conserved first and last residue. The D gene is left open where the match is weak. Some rows have no size entry. The others give once, few or many, or a class for an expanded clone.

V gene,D gene,J gene,clone size,CDR3 protein,CDR3 DNA
TRBV7-2,TRBD1,TRBJ2-7,.,CASSLGQGAGYEQYF,TGTGCCAGCAGCTTAGGACAGGGGGCGGGCTACGAGCAGTACTTC
TRBV28,.,TRBJ1-2,.,CASSSPSYGYTF,TGTGCCAGCAGCTCTCCCTCCTATGGCTACACCTTC
TRBV9,TRBD1,TRBJ2-7,.,CASSRQGSSSYEQYF,TGTGCCAGCAGCAGACAGGGATCATCCTCCTACGAGCAGTACTTC
TRBV7-9,.,TRBJ1-6,.,CASSKTVPYNSPLHF,TGTGCCAGCAGCAAGACAGTCCCCTATAATTCACCCCTCCACTTT
TRBV6-1,.,TRBJ1-2,.,CASSPEDSTYGYTF,TGTGCCAGCAGCCCGGAGGACAGCACTTATGGCTACACCTTC
TRBV7-8,TRBD2,TRBJ2-5,.,CASSLVGTSGEVEYF,TGTGCCAGCAGCTTAGTGGGGACTAGCGGGGAGGTAGAGTACTTC
TRBV13,TRBD1,TRBJ2-7,.,CASSSRTGTLEQYF,TGTGCCAGCAGCTCCAGGACAGGGACACTCGAGCAGTACTTC
TRBV28,TRBD1,TRBJ2-7,.,CASVSQGRGYF,TGTGCCAGCGTCTCACAGGGGCGAGGGTACTTC
TRBV15,TRBD2,TRBJ2-1,once,CATSRTSGVFYNEQFF,TGTGCCACCAGCCGAACTAGCGGGGTGTTCTACAATGAGCAGTTCTTC
TRBV7-8,TRBD2,TRBJ2-3,.,CASSPLTSGESTDTQYF,TGTGCCAGCAGCCCACTCACTAGCGGGGAAAGCACAGATACGCAGTATTTT
TRBV29-1,.,TRBJ1-2,.,CSVEVGVGYGYTF,TGCAGCGTTGAAGTAGGGGTGGGCTATGGCTACACCTTC
TRBV6-4,.,TRBJ2-4,once,CASIGDLLAKNIQYF,TGTGCCAGCATTGGAGACTTATTAGCCAAAAACATTCAGTACTTC
TRBV7-2,.,TRBJ2-1,few,CASSVRHIYNEQFF,TGTGCCAGCAGCGTGAGACACATTTACAATGAGCAGTTCTTC
TRBV15,TRBD2,TRBJ2-5,.,CATSSGTSGGQETQYF,TGTGCCACCAGCAGCGGAACTAGCGGGGGACAAGAGACCCAGTACTTC
TRBV14,TRBD2,TRBJ2-1,once,CASSQPRTSGHNEQFF,TGTGCCAGCAGCCAACCGAGGACTAGCGGTCACAATGAGCAGTTCTTC
TRBV6-6,TRBD1,TRBJ1-2,.,CASSYNRGQWYGYTF,TGTGCCAGCAGTTACAACAGGGGGCAGTGGTATGGCTACACCTTC
TRBV10-3,.,TRBJ1-4,once,CAISESSRGLGKLFF,TGTGCCATCAGTGAGTCGAGCAGGGGATTGGGGAAACTGTTTTTT
TRBV6-6,.,TRBJ1-5,.,CASTPLLNQPQHF,TGTGCCAGCACTCCCCTCCTCAATCAGCCCCAGCATTTT
TRBV28,.,TRBJ2-7,.,CASSQVARGGYEQYF,TGTGCCAGCAGTCAAGTCGCGAGGGGGGGCTACGAGCAGTACTTC
TRBV28,TRBD1,TRBJ1-2,.,CASSVGQGSYGYTF,TGTGCCAGCAGTGTCGGACAGGGGTCATATGGCTACACCTTC
TRBV5-1,TRBD2,TRBJ2-7,once,CASSFDPSGVYEQYF,TGCGCCAGCAGCTTCGATCCTAGCGGGGTTTACGAGCAGTACTTC
TRBV10-3,TRBD1,TRBJ1-1,few,CAISEGAGGAFF,TGTGCCATCAGTGAGGGGGCAGGGGGGGCTTTCTTT
TRBV28,.,TRBJ1-4,.,CASTSRRGREKLFF,TGTGCCAGCACCAGTCGGAGGGGCCGGGAAAAACTGTTTTTT
TRBV21-1,.,TRBJ2-7,.,CASTSDRDYEQYF,TGTGCCAGCACTTCGGACAGGGACTACGAGCAGTACTTC
TRBV7-2,TRBD1,TRBJ1-6,.,CASSPGQAYGSPLHF,TGTGCCAGCAGCCCCGGACAGGCCTATGGTTCACCCCTCCACTTT
TRBV7-9,.,TRBJ1-1,few,CASSFVRDTEAFF,TGTGCCAGCAGCTTTGTCAGGGACACTGAAGCTTTCTTT
TRBV14,.,TRBJ1-1,.,CASSQVSGGIWTEAFF,TGTGCCAGCAGCCAAGTTAGCGGAGGGATCTGGACTGAAGCTTTCTTT
TRBV6-5,TRBD1,TRBJ2-7,.,CASTVSRTGTYEQYF,TGTGCCAGCACCGTCTCCAGGACAGGGACCTACGAGCAGTACTTC
TRBV10-3,TRBD1,TRBJ1-6,.,CAISVTGGYNSPLHF,TGTGCCATCAGTGTTACAGGGGGCTATAATTCACCCCTCCACTTT
TRBV2,TRBD1,TRBJ1-1,.,CASSVDRDTEAFF,TGTGCCAGCAGTGTCGACAGGGACACTGAAGCTTTCTTT
TRBV9,.,TRBJ1-5,.,CASSVGVGSNQPQHF,TGTGCCAGCAGCGTCGGGGTAGGCAGCAATCAGCCCCAGCATTTT
TRBV27,.,TRBJ2-5,few,CASSLTGETQYF,TGTGCCAGCAGTTTAACAGGAGAGACCCAGTACTTC
TRBV15,TRBD1,TRBJ1-6,.,CATSGGTGQPFNSPLHF,TGTGCCACCAGCGGCGGAACGGGACAGCCTTTCAATTCACCCCTCCACTTT